The 31 T cell receptor beta chains presented below share a single source sample, sequenced in a study of blood T cells in healthy people across ages. Next came a second PCR, run for about 6 to 12 cycles, which used a sample-barcoded 5' primer along with a J-beta primer mix. One entry per CDR3 protein, called by TCRdb with MiXCR from the 5' RACE reads. Of roughly 900,000 distinct CDR3 sequences in the sample, about 48% were seen once. Sequenced material: blood. The source of these receptors is a man aged 30 to 45 in good health.

In its sample, this clonotype was seen a few times. The chain links TRBV7-9 to TRBJ2-3; TRBD2 might be the D (6 bases). Germline V CDR1 and CDR2: SEHNR, FQNEAQ (reference sequence). V shed 4 bases and J shed 2 bases, with 16 bases lying between them. The CDR3 has 16 amino acids. This chain's CDR3 is CASSSEGWRFTDTQYF. The CDR3 DNA reads TGTGCCAGCAGCTCGGAGGGGTGGAGGTTCACAGATACGCAGTATTTT.

For this clonotype: Just one base apart from a much larger clone, this may be a read error. The gene calls are TRBV21-1 and TRBJ2-7. TRBV21-1 is a pseudogene. The CDR3 is made up of 15 amino acids. As DNA, the CDR3 is TGTGCCAGCAGCAAAGAGCGGGTTCCCTCCTACGAGCGGTACTTC. Translating gives CASSKERVPSYERYF.

V usage is TRBV4-2 and J usage is TRBJ1-2, with 7 bases lining up with TRBD1. The V segment lost 0 bases and the J segment 2 bases; nucleotides outside the gene matches: 3. CDR1 and CDR2 from the germline V gene are LGHNA and YNFKEQ. This CDR3 comprises 15 residues. This CDR3 is CASSQEARGNYGYTF. The CDR3 DNA reads as TGTGCCAGCAGCCAAGAGGCCAGGGGGAACTATGGCTACACCTTC.

This clonotype came up a few times. V gene TRBV20-1 combines with J gene TRBJ1-2; D is possibly TRBD1 (5 bases). This CDR3 comprises 12 residues. The V and J ends lost 4 bases and 7 bases respectively, with 13 bases between them. CDR1 and CDR2 (germline): DFQATT, SNEGSKA (reference sequence). This chain's CDR3 is CSANGRVGGYTF. For the CDR3, the DNA is TGCAGTGCTAACGGCAGGGTCGGTGGCTACACCTTC.

The CDR3 sequence is CASQRDHYNEQFF. The CDR3 DNA reads as TGTGCCAGCCAGAGGGACCACTACAATGAGCAGTTCTTC. This rearrangement joins TRBV6-2 or TRBV6-3 to TRBJ2-1; D assignment may be TRBD1 or TRBD2 (5 bases each). Germline V gene lookup returns CDR1 MNHEY and CDR2 SVGEGT. The CDR3 contains 13 residues. Between the trimmed V and J ends, which lost 8 bases and 3 bases, there was a span of 11 bases.

The chain has TRBV2 and TRBJ1-5, with D perhaps TRBD1 (6 bases). Germline V gene lookup returns CDR1 SNHLY and CDR2 FYNNEI. Trimming shortened V by 5 bases and J by 5 bases, and 13 bases separated the two germline ends. This CDR3 has 14 amino acids. For the CDR3, the DNA is TGTGCCAGCAGTAACTCCGGGGGCCATCAGCCCCAGCATTTT. Translation gives CASSNSGGHQPQHF. The whole variable domain, filled in from reference TRBV2 and TRBJ1-5, reads EPEVTQTPSHQVTQMGQEVILRCVPISNHLYFYWYRQILGQKVEFLVSFYNNEISEKSEIFDDQFSVERPDGSNFTLKIRSTKLEDSAMYFCASSNSGGHQPQHFGDGTRLSIL.

As to this clonotype: One end of the junction varies from germline; a read error may be responsible. This chain connects TRBV29-1 to TRBJ1-4; 7 bases agree with TRBD1. The CDR3 is 15 amino acids. The V gene's germline CDR1 is SQVTM and CDR2 ANQGSEA. CDR3 nucleotides: TGCTGCGTTGACGGGGGACAGTCAACTAATGAAAAACTGTTTTTT. Protein sequence: CCVDGGQSTNEKLFF.

This clonotype was observed a handful of times. V and J are TRBV6-2 or TRBV6-3 and TRBJ2-2, with a tentative D call TRBD1 (6 bases). CDR3 length: 14 residues. Germline assignment: CDR1 MNHEY and CDR2 SVGEGT. V was trimmed by 5 bases and J by 5 bases, leaving 12 bases between them. The CDR3 region is CASSQGHATGELFF. CDR3 sequence (DNA): TGTGCCAGCAGTCAGGGACATGCGACCGGGGAGCTGTTTTTT.

This clonotype has a handful of counts. The chain couples TRBV11-3 to TRBJ2-3; 8 nucleotides agree with TRBD2. CDR3 length: 16 residues. Looked up from germline, CDR1 is SGHNT and CDR2 is YENEEA. With V trimmed by 1 base and J by 3 bases, 6 bases remained unmatched. As DNA, the CDR3 is TGTGCCAGCAGCTTAGCTTCGGGGGGGCCGACAGATACGCAGTATTTT. The encoded protein is CASSLASGGPTDTQYF.

The chain combines TRBV5-1 with TRBJ2-1, with 11 bases identical to TRBD2. V lost 4 bases and J lost 9; bases outside the gene matches: 6. There are 14 residues in the CDR3. Germline V gives CDR1 SGHRS, CDR2 YFSETQ. The CDR3 here is CASSQTSGVSEQFF. In DNA form, the CDR3 reads TGCGCCAGCAGCCAGACTAGCGGGGTGTCTGAGCAGTTCTTC.

Concerning this clonotype itself: This may be a read error, as it is one base from a much larger clone. The rearrangement links TRBV7-2 to TRBJ2-7; TRBD2 agrees at 10 bases. This CDR3 spans 15 amino acids. Germline CDR1 SGHTA, CDR2 FQGNSA. V shed 3 bases, J shed 7 bases, and the junction held 9 bases outside the gene matches. The CDR3 nucleotides are TGTGCCAGCAGCTTGAGCGGGGGGGGCCGGAATGAGCAGTACTTC. Translated: CASSLSGGGRNEQYF. The full variable domain, its missing parts supplied by reference TRBV7-2 and TRBJ2-7, is GAGVSQSPSNKVTEKGKDVELRCDPISGHTALYWYRQSLGQGLEFLIYFQGNSAPDKSGLPSDRFSAERTGGSVSTLTIQRTQQEDSAVYLCASSLSGGGRNEQYFGPGTRLTVT.

The chain recombines TRBV5-1 with TRBJ1-6; no clear D gene. Per the germline V gene, CDR1 is SGHRS and CDR2 is YFSETQ. The CDR3 is 14 residues long. Trimming left V 6 bases short and J 8 bases short, with 15 bases between. The CDR3 region is CASTLEHLDSPLHF. The CDR3 coding sequence is TGCGCCAGCACCCTGGAGCATCTGGATTCACCCCTCCACTTT.

As concerns this clonotype: One junction end does not reproduce the germline sequence, and a read error may be involved. The J gene is TRBJ2-2, the V gene TRBV6-2 or TRBV6-3; TRBD2 agrees at 10 bases. The germline CDR1 and CDR2 sequences are MNHEY and SVGEGT. The CDR3 loop spans 20 amino acids. Here the CDR3 DNA reads TGTGCCAGCAGTTATCCCCGGCTAGCGGGGGCTATCGCGAACACTGGGGAGCTGTTTTTT. Translating it yields CASSYPRLAGAIANTGELFF.

CDR3 coding DNA: TGCGCCAGCAGCCCCGGACTAGCGGGGGCCCATTATACAGATACGCAGTATTTT. As protein: CASSPGLAGAHYTDTQYF. The gene calls are TRBV5-1 and TRBJ2-3, with 13 bases identical to TRBD2. The V gene end was trimmed by 4 bases and the J gene end by 3 bases; junction bases not matched to a gene: 11. The germline V gene encodes CDR1 SGHRS and CDR2 YFSETQ. This CDR3 is 18 amino acids long.

J is TRBJ1-2 and V is TRBV7-2; perhaps TRBD1 as D (6 bases). The CDR3 has 14 amino acids. The V end was cut by 1 base, the J end by 6 bases, with 12 bases between. Germline V gene sequence: CDR1 SGHTA, CDR2 FQGNSA. This CDR3 is CASSLDRARDGYTF. CDR3 DNA sequence: TGTGCCAGCAGCTTAGACAGGGCCAGGGATGGCTACACCTTC.

This clonotype was seen a few times. This sequence joins TRBV9 and TRBJ2-7; no definite D call. This CDR3 is 15 amino acids long. The germline CDR1 and CDR2 sequences are SGDLS and YYNGEE. V was clipped by 5 bases and J by 2 bases, with 17 bases between them. The CDR3, as DNA: TGTGCCAGCAGTCCCGGGTATACACGAGCCTACGAGCAGTACTTC. Encoded protein: CASSPGYTRAYEQYF.

This clonotype has at least ten counts. The chain combines TRBV11-2 with TRBJ2-7; D might be TRBD1 (6 bases). This CDR3 spans 13 amino acids. Germline V gene sequence: CDR1 SGHAT, CDR2 FQNNGV. The germline V and J ends were trimmed by 5 bases and 4 bases, with 12 bases remaining between them. The CDR3 reads CASSIKTGYEQYF. DNA for the CDR3: TGTGCCAGCAGCATAAAGACAGGTTACGAGCAGTACTTC.

The chain carries TRBV7-9 and TRBJ2-7, with D possibly being TRBD1 (6 bases). The V gene's germline CDR1 is SEHNR and CDR2 FQNEAQ (reference sequence). This CDR3 comprises 15 residues. Trimming took 1 base from V and 0 from J, leaving 10 bases between them. CDR3 region: CASSLESGDSYEQYF. In nucleotides, the CDR3 is TGTGCCAGCAGCTTAGAGTCAGGGGACTCCTACGAGCAGTACTTC.

This chain uses TRBV20-1 with TRBJ1-4; D ambiguous. Germline CDR1 and CDR2: DFQATT and SNEGSKA (reference sequence). The CDR3 sequence is 14 residues long. The ends were cut back, 0 bases at V and 5 bases at J, with 10 bases in the middle. The CDR3 DNA sequence: TGCAGTGCTAGAGATCTCAGCAGGAATGAAAAACTGTTTTTT. Its translation is CSARDLSRNEKLFF.

The V gene is TRBV2, the J gene TRBJ2-1, with TRBD1 matching 7 bases. The CDR3 has 16 amino acids. Germline V gives CDR1 SNHLY, CDR2 FYNNEI. The V and J ends lost 7 bases and 0 bases, in that order; junction bases with no gene match: 9. The CDR3 spells CASTGGQASSYNEQFF. Written as DNA, the CDR3 is TGTGCCAGCACCGGCGGACAGGCGAGCTCCTACAATGAGCAGTTCTTC.

The chain couples TRBV20-1 to TRBJ2-7; D gene uncertain. The CDR3 contains 13 residues. CDR1 is DFQATT, CDR2 SNEGSKA, per germline (reference sequence). The V end lost 0 bases, the J end lost 0 bases, and 6 bases lay between the germline ends. The CDR3 region is CSARDLSSYEQYF. The DNA for the CDR3 is TGCAGTGCTAGAGATCTAAGCTCCTACGAGCAGTACTTC.

This clonotype was recorded a few times. V and J are TRBV6-5 and TRBJ2-3; D gene uncertain. V was cut by 2 bases and J by 9 bases, with 6 bases left in between. From germline, CDR1 is MNHEY and CDR2 SVGAGI. The CDR3 is 11 amino acids. The DNA of the CDR3 is TGTGCCAGCAGTTACGGGGTGACGCAGTATTTT. It codes for CASSYGVTQYF.

This chain links TRBV20-1 with TRBJ2-3, with TRBD2 identical over 12 bases. V gave up 2 bases and J gave up 6 bases; unmatched junction bases: 9. This CDR3 has 16 residues. Per the germline V gene, CDR1 is DFQATT and CDR2 is SNEGSKA (reference sequence). The CDR3 loop reads CSARSGLAGRTDTQYF. CDR3 nucleotides: TGCAGTGCTAGATCAGGACTAGCGGGGAGGACGGATACGCAGTATTTT.

The CDR3 bases are TGCAGCGTTGACCAGGGGAGCACAGATACGCAGTATTTT. Translated: CSVDQGSTDTQYF. This sequence joins TRBV29-1 and TRBJ2-3; possibly TRBD1 for D (6 bases). The germline V and J ends were trimmed by 3 bases and 0 bases, with 7 bases remaining between them. Germline CDR1 reads SQVTM; CDR2 reads ANQGSEA. The CDR3 loop spans 13 amino acids.

This chain joins TRBV6-4 and TRBJ2-5, with D possibly TRBD1 on 5 matching bases. Trimming stripped 2 bases from V and 11 bases from J, with 15 bases between. This CDR3 has 13 residues. The germline V gene encodes CDR1 MRHNA and CDR2 SNTAGT. The CDR3 DNA reads as TGTGCCAGCAGTGACGGTGGGGCGAAGGAGCAGTACTTC. Amino acid sequence: CASSDGGAKEQYF.

The chain has TRBV7-9 and TRBJ2-5, with unresolved D. Trimming cost V 4 bases and J 4 bases, with 7 bases left between them. This CDR3 is built from 12 residues. Germline CDR1 is SEHNR and CDR2 is FQNEAQ (reference sequence). As DNA, the CDR3 is TGTGCCAGCAGCTCCCCTGCAGAGACCCAGTACTTC. This gives the protein CASSSPAETQYF.

The chain carries TRBV6-4 and TRBJ2-4; D might be TRBD1 (7 bases). The CDR3 runs 13 residues. V shed 4 bases and J shed 4 bases, with 8 bases lying between them. Germline V lookup: CDR1 MRHNA, CDR2 SNTAGT. CDR3 nucleotide sequence: TGTGCCAGCAGTGCAGGGGGGAAAAACATTCAGTACTTC. Its protein is CASSAGGKNIQYF.

This clonotype showed up just a few times. CDR3 region: CASSPRLTYPYNEQFF. The CDR3 DNA sequence: TGTGCCAGCAGCCCTCGACTCACTTACCCCTACAATGAGCAGTTCTTC. The chain joins TRBV4-2 to TRBJ2-1, with D unresolved. From germline, CDR1 is LGHNA and CDR2 YNFKEQ. V shed 4 bases and J shed 2 bases, with 15 bases lying between them. This CDR3 is built from 16 residues.

The rearrangement joins TRBV29-1 to TRBJ2-4; D is possibly TRBD2 (6 bases). Gene TRBJ2-7 matches the end of the DNA better, so the J call may be wrong. Germline CDR1 reads SQVTM; CDR2 reads ANQGSEA. This CDR3 spans 14 amino acids. CDR3 in DNA: TGCAGCGTTGAGGATGGAGGGGAGTTTAACGAGCAGTACTTC. It yields the protein CSVEDGGEFNEQYF.

The CDR3 DNA follows: TGTGCCAGCAGCTTGGGGACTCCTAACAATGAGCAGTTCTTC. Protein sequence: CASSLGTPNNEQFF. The rearrangement joins TRBV7-3 to TRBJ2-1; TRBD2 might be the D (6 bases). There are 14 residues in the CDR3. CDR1 and CDR2 from the germline V gene are SGHTA and FQGTGA. Trimming removed 3 bases from V and 5 bases from J, with 11 bases in between.

V usage is TRBV4-3 and J usage is TRBJ1-2; D gene ambiguous. V was cut by 0 bases and J by 2 bases, with 4 bases left in between. Germline V gives CDR1 LGHNA, CDR2 YSLEER. This CDR3 contains 13 residues. This chain's CDR3 is CASSQESNYGYTF. The CDR3 region has the DNA TGCGCCAGCAGCCAAGAATCAAACTATGGCTACACCTTC.